This T cell receptor (beta chain) was documented in a study of CD8 T cells in Susac syndrome (dated by TCRdb to about 2019). A note on the overall study: Among the Susac syndrome patients who were sequenced, clinically active disease was present in roughly six and clinical remission was observed in about eight. At blood withdrawal, Susac syndrome patients were either therapy-naive, taking corticosteroids (in some cases with IVIg as well), or taking IVIg alone. Whether CD8+ T cell activation and differentiation in Susac syndrome was antigen driven was tested using repertoire sequencing.

As concerns this clonotype: What this receptor recognizes is not known. Base-call qualities are not available, and no considerably larger clone is one nucleotide away.

High-throughput TCR beta sequencing profiled peripheral blood CD8+ and CD4+ T cells from healthy donors, Susac syndrome patients and multiple sclerosis patients. The Susac syndrome patients fulfilled recently defined diagnostic criteria for either definite or probable disease. Bulk CD8+ and CD4+ T cells were purified by magnetic negative isolation, whereas CD8+ TEMRA cells were enriched by FACS. Blood was collected in EDTA tubes and processed within 24 hours, with PBMCs isolated through density gradient centrifugation. PBMCs intended for TCR sequencing were cryopreserved in liquid nitrogen and thawed later in a water bath at 37 degrees C. A purity of at least 90% was achieved for sorted or isolated CD4+, CD8+ and CD8+ TEMRA cells. The V end loses 0 bases and the J end loses 7 bases, and a stretch of 14 bases separates them. CDR1 and CDR2 were assigned from the germline V gene as SGDLS and YYNGEE. The CDR3 has 15 amino acids, counting the end cysteine and phenylalanine. Of all the DNA, just the CDR3 is kept, 45 bases in frame from base 1.

What the research found in general, with its limitations: The number of individuals in the TCR sequencing and HLA analysis was recognized as being relatively small. In the CD4+ T cell repertoire of Susac syndrome patients, clonal expansion was not detected.

RNA was extracted using the RNeasy kit, and about 0.45 to 1 ug of the RNA was reverse transcribed with random hexamers. The immunoSEQ multiplex PCR assay, covering 54 Vbeta and 13 Jbeta segments, was used to amplify TCR beta CDR3 regions. To correct PCR amplification bias, a synthetic template baseline was used for both primer optimization and computational correction. The source study handled its data this way. Only productive sequences were kept, with reads annotated to V, D and J genes according to IMGT and analyzed in immunoSEQ Analyzer. To calculate clonality, Shannon entropy was normalized by log2 of the number of productive unique sequences and then subtracted from one. For each patient and control, public and private clones were evaluated within the 100 most prevalent clones. Clones were defined as Susac-specific when absent from the healthy and MS cohorts, from about 970 published viral clones and from other ImmuneACCESS disease sequences. TCRdb's own reprocessing of the public reads used fastp at Q25 and MiXCR and kept productive beta chains. Entries that share a CDR3 protein sequence are merged under the most common genes and DNA. TCRdb's processing, not the study's, gives the V and J calls here. Across this sample there are over 130,000 distinct CDR3 sequences, with 95% seen only once. The biggest ten clones account for 0.13% to 0.15% of the sample.

The TCR originated in a human donor with Susac syndrome. The material sequenced was CD4+ T cells from PBMCs. This chain joins TRBV9 to TRBJ2-1; the D gene is possibly TRBD2, with 6 bases matching. The CDR3: CASSVATSGRNEQFF. The DNA reads TGTGCCAGCAGCGTAGCTACGTCAGGGAGGAATGAGCAGTTCTTC.